By frequency in the sample, the clone carrying this TCR beta chain is large. What it binds is unknown. With MiXCR, TCRdb called clones anew from the PCR reads. Among about 2,500 clones listed, about 30% were seen once. These data belong to a study of metastatic and nonmetastatic thyroid tumors. Across the whole study: Comparison of repertoires was carried out across blood and tumor or nodule tissue from malignant and benign thyroid patients.

Patients were all untreated before their thyroid surgery. Study-wide findings and caveats: Across blood and tumor, TCR beta diversity in malignant thyroid tumors was reportedly significantly higher than in benign nodules.

The length of the CDR3 is 16 residues. V gave up 4 bases and J gave up 0 bases; unmatched junction bases: 7. Germline V gene lookup returns CDR1 KGHSH and CDR2 LQKENI. This sequence was found in a female donor with papillary thyroid cancer or a benign thyroid nodule (not recorded which). Some clones in this sample may be carry-over from other donors' samples. Sequencing input: tumor tissue. This chain links TRBV18 with TRBJ2-7; 9 positions match TRBD2. This CDR3 is CASSRVAGVRSYEQYF. The CDR3 coding sequence is TGTGCCAGCTCACGGGTAGCGGGAGTCCGCTCCTACGAGCAGTACTTC.